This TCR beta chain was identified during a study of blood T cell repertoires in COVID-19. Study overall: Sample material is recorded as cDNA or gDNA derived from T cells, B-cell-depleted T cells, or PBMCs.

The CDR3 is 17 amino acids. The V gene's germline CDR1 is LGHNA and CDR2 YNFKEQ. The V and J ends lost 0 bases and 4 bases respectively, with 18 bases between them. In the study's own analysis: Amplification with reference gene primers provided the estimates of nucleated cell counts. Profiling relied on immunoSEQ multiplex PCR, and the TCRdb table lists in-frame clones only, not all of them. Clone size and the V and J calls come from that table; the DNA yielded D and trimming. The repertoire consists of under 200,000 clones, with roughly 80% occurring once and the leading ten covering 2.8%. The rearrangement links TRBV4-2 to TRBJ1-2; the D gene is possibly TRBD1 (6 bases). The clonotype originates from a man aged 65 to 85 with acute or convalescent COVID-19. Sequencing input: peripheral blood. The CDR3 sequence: CASSQDNVEGGLYGYTF. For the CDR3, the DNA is TGTGCCAGCAGCCAAGATAACGTTGAAGGGGGTCTCTATGGCTACACCTTC.